This T cell receptor (beta chain) was profiled in a study of post-analysis software for immune sequencing data. Study in general: Some patients lacked subtype; others had relapsing-remitting, secondary progressive or progressive-relapsing disease.

This clonotype occurred a few times. The antigen is not known. The V gene lost 8 bases and the J gene lost 5 bases, with 18 bases spanning the gap. Germline loops: CDR1 MDHEN, CDR2 SYDVKM. CDR3 length: 14 amino acids. Study-wide findings and caveats: Four or five TRBV segments (TRBV5-6, TRBV5-1 and TRBV20-1 among them) occurred more frequently in patients than in controls. Compared against controls, patients with multiple sclerosis displayed significantly lower normalized Chao1 diversity. With F measure, samples from one preparation batch clustered together strongly.

cDNA libraries for TCR beta contained unique molecular identifiers. T cells numbering roughly 0.85 to 11 million yielded roughly 500,000 cDNA molecules. TCRdb processed the PCR reads anew with MiXCR; each CDR3 protein has one entry. The data show around 440,000 distinct CDR3 sequences, roughly 45% seen once. The chain recombines TRBV28 with TRBJ2-5; TRBD2 might be the D (6 bases). The sequence was collected from a girl aged 5-17 years with multiple sclerosis. Sequencing was done on a sample of blood. The CDR3, as DNA: TGTGCCAGCGGGGGGACGGGAGAGGCGGAGACCCAGTACTTC. Translated: CASGGTGEAETQYF.